This T cell receptor (beta chain) was sequenced during a study of blood T cell repertoires in COVID-19. From germline, CDR1 is SGHDT and CDR2 YYEEEE. The CDR3 is 15 amino acids. V was clipped by 4 bases and J by 0 bases, with 13 bases between them. Sequenced by immunoSEQ multiplex PCR; TCRdb stores in-frame clones only, minus some. The sample consists of 250,000 to 400,000 clones, 90% of them appearing once. Sequencing was performed on peripheral blood. The chain has TRBV5-6 and TRBJ1-1; D possibly corresponds to TRBD1 (5 bases). The clonotype comes from a woman aged 30 to 39 with COVID-19, enrolled during active disease. CDR3 nucleotides: TGTGCCAGCAGCCTGGGACTGACTATGAACACTGAAGCTTTCTTT. This gives the protein CASSLGLTMNTEAFF.